This T cell receptor beta chain derives from a study of regulatory T cells in long-lasting Graves disease. For the study at large: In persistent Graves' disease, antithyroid drugs had been taken for over 5 years and TSH receptor antibodies stayed positive.

V lost 5 bases and J lost 4; bases outside the gene matches: 1. Germline CDR1 SGHRS, CDR2 YFSETQ. CDR3 size: 12 residues. Points on this clonotype: Its antigen is not known.

Study results and caveats: Since the sample size was small, accuracy may have been reduced. There were preferences for TRBV28, TRBJ1-2 and TRBJ2-5 in persistent disease. Peripheral blood was the sole material, not thyroid tissue.

Library construction for TCR beta used iRepertoire HTBI primers and Arm-PCR of CDR3 regions. TCRdb redid the calling of the multiplex PCR reads with MiXCR, one entry per CDR3 protein. The table has 430,000 or so distinct CDR3 sequences, around 20% seen once; the top ten hold around 15%. Time point given: persistent/refractory GD, antithyroid drugs over 5 years with positive TRAb. TCR sequences were obtained from RNA taken from PBMCs. Sequencing was performed on peripheral blood mononuclear cells (PBMCs), taken when the disease was refractory, from a patient treated with antithyroid drugs. J is TRBJ1-2 and V is TRBV5-1; TRBD1 aligns across 8 bases. This clonotype was sampled from a female donor with Graves disease. The CDR3 is CASRGQGYGYTF. As DNA, the CDR3 is TGCGCCAGCAGAGGACAGGGCTATGGCTACACCTTC.